A selection of T cell receptor beta chains follows, all from one sample in a study of T cell repertoires in cytomegalovirus infection. TCRdb re-analysed the reads in MiXCR, keeping a single row per CDR3 protein. The sample lists about 530,000 distinct CDR3 sequences, around 27% occurring once. The sample comprised PBMCs. The source of these receptors is a human donor in good health (CMV status not recorded). Some clones in this sample may be carry-over from other donors' samples. Both conserved end residues are part of each CDR3. The D gene is left open where the match is weak. Some rows have no size entry. The others give once, few or many, or a class for an expanded clone.

j_gene | d_gene | abundance | v_gene | CDR3aa | CDR3nt
TRBJ2-3 | . | . | TRBV9 | CASSVVGWATDTQYF | TGTGCCAGCAGCGTAGTAGGGTGGGCCACAGATACGCAGTATTTT
TRBJ1-2 | . | few | TRBV19 | CASSSKASGYTF | TGTGCCAGTAGTTCGAAGGCCTCTGGCTACACCTTC
TRBJ2-1 | . | . | TRBV28 | CASRGDPDNEQFF | TGTGCCAGCAGGGGGGACCCTGACAATGAGCAGTTCTTC
TRBJ2-1 | . | . | TRBV28 | CASSLTGAGSYNEQFF | TGTGCCAGCAGTTTAACGGGAGCTGGGTCCTACAATGAGCAGTTCTTC
TRBJ2-7 | . | many | TRBV7-2 | CASSLGGASYEQYF | TGTGCCAGCAGCTTAGGAGGGGCGTCCTACGAGCAGTACTTC
TRBJ1-2 | . | . | TRBV28 | CASSLGGGWDGYTF | TGTGCCAGCAGTTTAGGAGGAGGTTGGGACGGCTACACCTTC
TRBJ1-5 | . | . | TRBV20-1 | CSARASNQPQHF | TGCAGTGCTAGAGCGAGCAATCAGCCCCAGCATTTT
TRBJ2-7 | . | . | TRBV6-1 | CASRKRLSEFEQYF | TGTGCCAGCAGAAAGCGGTTATCGGAATTCGAGCAGTACTTC
TRBJ1-1 | TRBD1 | few | TRBV19 | CASSIGGTGDTEAFF | TGTGCCAGTAGTATAGGAGGGACAGGTGACACTGAAGCTTTCTTT
TRBJ2-3 | TRBD2 | many | TRBV7-2 | CASSPGGGVDTQYF | TGTGCCAGCAGCCCCGGGGGGGGGGTGGATACGCAGTATTTT
TRBJ2-3 | . | . | TRBV7-2 | CASSLVGGGRESTDTQYF | TGTGCCAGCAGCTTAGTCGGGGGAGGACGGGAAAGCACAGATACGCAGTATTTT
TRBJ1-5 | . | few | TRBV4-1 | CASSQEGQGWQPQHF | TGCGCCAGCAGCCAAGAGGGGCAGGGGTGGCAGCCCCAGCATTTT
TRBJ1-5 | . | many | TRBV7-8 | CASSLVENNQPQHF | TGTGCCAGCAGCTTAGTAGAGAACAATCAGCCCCAGCATTTT
TRBJ1-5 | TRBD1 | . | TRBV10-3 | CAIRGTENQPQHF | TGTGCCATCAGGGGGACAGAGAATCAGCCCCAGCATTTT
TRBJ1-2 | . | . | TRBV27 | CASSLFPSGDYGYTF | TGTGCCAGCAGTTTATTCCCCTCAGGGGACTATGGCTACACCTTC
TRBJ2-3 | . | . | TRBV28 | CASNPFMGAQGTDTQYF | TGTGCCAGCAACCCTTTTATGGGGGCCCAAGGCACAGATACGCAGTATTTT
TRBJ2-5 | . | few | TRBV11-3 | CASSLRGGRETQYF | TGTGCCAGCAGCTTACGTGGGGGCCGGGAGACCCAGTACTTC
TRBJ2-1 | TRBD2 | few | TRBV7-2 | CASSTGTSGSYNEQFF | TGTGCCAGCAGCACCGGGACTAGCGGGTCCTACAATGAGCAGTTCTTC
TRBJ2-7 | TRBD1 | . | TRBV19 | CASSIIGTAYEQYF | TGTGCCAGTAGTATAATTGGGACAGCCTACGAGCAGTACTTC
TRBJ1-1 | . | . | TRBV10-2 | CASITSTASSLNTEAFF | TGCGCCAGCATAACCTCGACAGCCTCTTCCTTGAACACTGAAGCTTTCTTT
TRBJ1-5 | . | few | TRBV12-3/TRBV12-4 | CASSPEGWINQPQHF | TGTGCCAGCAGTCCCGAGGGGTGGATCAATCAGCCCCAGCATTTT
TRBJ2-5 | . | few | TRBV11-2 | CASSHNSGGQETQYF | TGTGCCAGCAGCCATAATTCCGGGGGCCAAGAGACCCAGTACTTC
TRBJ2-1 | TRBD2 | . | TRBV6-2/TRBV6-3 | CASSYGTAAGESYNEQFF | TGTGCCAGCAGTTACGGAACAGCAGCGGGAGAATCCTACAATGAGCAGTTCTTC
TRBJ2-6 | . | once | TRBV2 | CASMPGRGANVLTF | TGTGCCAGCATGCCGGGGCGTGGGGCCAACGTCCTGACTTTC